Below, 5 T cell receptor beta chains from the same sample are listed, as sequenced in a study of T cell responses to AZD1222 COVID-19 vaccine. Clones were read by immunoSEQ multiplex PCR, and TCRdb kept only the in-frame ones, dropping some. The data contain approximately 79,000 clones, 83% of them singletons. Sequenced material: peripheral blood, taken 28 days after the second AZD1222 dose. The origin of the receptors is an adult who received the AZD1222 COVID-19 vaccine.

The chain couples TRBV24-1 to TRBJ2-2; tentatively, D is TRBD2 (6 bases). In germline, CDR1 is KGHDR, CDR2 SFDVKD. The CDR3 is 19 residues long. The V end lost 0 bases, the J end lost 4 bases, and 20 bases lay between the germline ends. The CDR3 nucleotides read TGTGCCACCAGTGATTTGTACGGAGCGGGCCCTTCGGGCACCGGGGAGCTGTTTTTT. Translating gives CATSDLYGAGPSGTGELFF.

The chain combines TRBV5-1 with TRBJ2-7; 9 nucleotides line up with TRBD1. There are 14 residues in the CDR3. Per the germline V gene, CDR1 is SGHRS and CDR2 is YFSETQ. Germline trimming cut 5 bases from V and 2 bases from J; bases unmatched to any gene: 5. The CDR3 here is CASRPRTGAYEQYF. CDR3 sequence (DNA): TGCGCCAGCAGGCCCCGGACAGGGGCCTACGAGCAGTACTTC.

This clone was detected only a few times. This chain connects TRBV9 to TRBJ2-6, with TRBD1 matching over 10 bases. Per the germline V gene, CDR1 is SGDLS and CDR2 is YYNGEE. The CDR3 has 18 residues. The V and J ends lost 3 bases and 2 bases, in that order; junction bases with no gene match: 8. CDR3 residues: CASSEGQGVQAGANVLTF. Written as DNA, the CDR3 is TGTGCCAGCAGCGAAGGACAGGGGGTGCAGGCTGGGGCCAACGTCCTGACTTTC.

The chain joins TRBV12-3 or TRBV12-4 to TRBJ2-7; TRBD1 agrees at 8 bases. The junction had 7 bases not matched to a gene; V was cut back by 7 bases and J by 11 bases. There are 11 residues in the CDR3. This CDR3 reads CASKRQGAEYF. The DNA of the CDR3 is TGTGCCAGCAAACGGCAGGGGGCGGAGTACTTC.

The chain couples TRBV18 to TRBJ2-7; perhaps TRBD1 as D (5 bases). The germline V gene encodes CDR1 KGHSH and CDR2 LQKENI. Trimming stripped 0 bases from V and 4 bases from J, with 7 bases between. CDR3 size: 13 residues. Written as DNA, the CDR3 is TGTGCCAGCTCACCACCGGCAGGGTACGAGCAGTACTTC. Its protein product is CASSPPAGYEQYF.